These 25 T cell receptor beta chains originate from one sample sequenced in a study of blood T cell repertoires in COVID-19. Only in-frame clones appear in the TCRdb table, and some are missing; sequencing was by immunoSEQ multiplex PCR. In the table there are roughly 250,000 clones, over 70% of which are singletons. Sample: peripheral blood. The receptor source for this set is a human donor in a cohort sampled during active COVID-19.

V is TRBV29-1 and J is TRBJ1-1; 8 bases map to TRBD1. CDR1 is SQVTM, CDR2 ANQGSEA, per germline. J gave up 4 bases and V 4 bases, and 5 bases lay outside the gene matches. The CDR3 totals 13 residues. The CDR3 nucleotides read TGCAGCGTTGCTTACAGGGGGTCCACTGAAGCTTTCTTT. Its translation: CSVAYRGSTEAFF.

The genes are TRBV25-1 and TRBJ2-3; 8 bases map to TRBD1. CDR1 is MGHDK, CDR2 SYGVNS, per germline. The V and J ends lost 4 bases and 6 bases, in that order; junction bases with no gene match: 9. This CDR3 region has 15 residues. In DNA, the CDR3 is TGTGCCAGCAGTGGATGGACAGGGTCTGGCGATACGCAGTATTTT. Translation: CASSGWTGSGDTQYF.

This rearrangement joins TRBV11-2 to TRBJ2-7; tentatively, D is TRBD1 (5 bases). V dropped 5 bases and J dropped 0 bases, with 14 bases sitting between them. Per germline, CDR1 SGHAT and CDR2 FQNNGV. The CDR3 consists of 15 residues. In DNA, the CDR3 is TGTGCCAGCAGCCGAACACCGACAGTCTCCTACGAGCAGTACTTC. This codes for CASSRTPTVSYEQYF.

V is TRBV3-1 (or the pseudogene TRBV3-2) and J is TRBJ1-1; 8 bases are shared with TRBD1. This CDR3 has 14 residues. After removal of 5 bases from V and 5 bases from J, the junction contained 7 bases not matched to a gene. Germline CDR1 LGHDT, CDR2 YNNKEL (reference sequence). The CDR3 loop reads CASSEQGVKTEAFF. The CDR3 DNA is TGTGCCAGCAGCGAACAGGGGGTTAAGACTGAAGCTTTCTTT.

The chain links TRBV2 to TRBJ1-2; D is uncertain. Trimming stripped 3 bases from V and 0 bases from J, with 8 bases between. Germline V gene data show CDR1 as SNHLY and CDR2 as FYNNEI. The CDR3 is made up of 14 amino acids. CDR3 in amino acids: CASSEAGTNYGYTF. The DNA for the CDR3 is TGTGCCAGCAGTGAGGCAGGAACTAACTATGGCTACACCTTC.

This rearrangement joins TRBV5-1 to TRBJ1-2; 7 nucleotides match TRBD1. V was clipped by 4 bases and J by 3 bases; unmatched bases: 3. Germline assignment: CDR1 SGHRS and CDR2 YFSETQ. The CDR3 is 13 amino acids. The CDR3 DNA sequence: TGCGCCAGCAGCCCGGACAGGTACTATGGCTACACCTTC. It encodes CASSPDRYYGYTF.

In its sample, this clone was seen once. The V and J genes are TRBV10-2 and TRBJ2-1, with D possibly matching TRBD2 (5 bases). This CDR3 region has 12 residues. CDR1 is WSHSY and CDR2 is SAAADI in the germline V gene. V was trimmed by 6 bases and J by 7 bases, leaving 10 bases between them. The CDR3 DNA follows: TGCGCCAGCAGCCTTAGCGAGAATGAGCAGTTCTTC. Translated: CASSLSENEQFF.

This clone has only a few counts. The DNA of the CDR3 is TGTGCCAGCAGAGGGGGCTCCTACGAGCAGTACTTC. Encoded protein: CASRGGSYEQYF. The chain couples TRBV25-1 to TRBJ2-7; a weak D match, TRBD1 (6 bases). The V end was cut by 6 bases, the J end by 0 bases, with 6 bases between. CDR3 length: 12 residues. Germline lookup yields CDR1 MGHDK and CDR2 SYGVNS.

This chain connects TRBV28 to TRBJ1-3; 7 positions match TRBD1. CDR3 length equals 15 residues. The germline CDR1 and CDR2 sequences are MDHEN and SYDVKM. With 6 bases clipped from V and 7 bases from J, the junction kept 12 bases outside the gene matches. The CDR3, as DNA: TGTGCCAGCAGCTCACAGGGGACTCTGTTGAACACCATATATTTT. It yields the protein CASSSQGTLLNTIYF. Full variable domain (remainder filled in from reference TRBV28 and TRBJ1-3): DVKVTQSSRYLVKRTGEKVFLECVQDMDHENMFWYRQDPGLGLRLIYFSYDVKMKEKGDIPEGYSVSREKKERFSLILESASTNQTSMYLCASSSQGTLLNTIYFGEGSWLTVV.

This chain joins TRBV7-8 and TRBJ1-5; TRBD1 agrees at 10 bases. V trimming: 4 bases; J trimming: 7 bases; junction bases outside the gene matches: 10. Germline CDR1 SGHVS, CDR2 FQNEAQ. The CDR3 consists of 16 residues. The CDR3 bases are TGTGCCAGCAGCTACAGACAGGGGGCGACGGGACAGCCCCAGCATTTT. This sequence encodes CASSYRQGATGQPQHF. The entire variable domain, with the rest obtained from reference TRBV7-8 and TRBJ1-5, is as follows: GAGVSQSPRYKVAKRGQDVALRCDPISGHVSLFWYQQALGQGPEFLTYFQNEAQLDKSGLPSDRFFAERPEGSVSTLKIQRTQQEDSAVYLCASSYRQGATGQPQHFGDGTRLSIL.

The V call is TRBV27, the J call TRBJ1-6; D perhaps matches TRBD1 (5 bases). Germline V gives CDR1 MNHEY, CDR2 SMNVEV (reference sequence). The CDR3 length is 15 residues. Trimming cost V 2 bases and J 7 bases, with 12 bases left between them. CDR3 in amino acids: CASSLGPGRNSPLHF. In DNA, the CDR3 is TGTGCCAGCAGTTTAGGGCCAGGGCGGAATTCACCCCTCCACTTT.

CDR3 protein: CASRTVAGGYEQYF. The CDR3 bases are TGTGCCAGCAGGACCGTAGCGGGAGGTTACGAGCAGTACTTC. V is TRBV2 and J is TRBJ2-7; 10 bases are a match to TRBD2. This CDR3 contains 14 residues. Losses at the gene ends were 6 bases for V and 4 bases for J; bases not matched to a gene: 6. Per germline, CDR1 SNHLY and CDR2 FYNNEI.

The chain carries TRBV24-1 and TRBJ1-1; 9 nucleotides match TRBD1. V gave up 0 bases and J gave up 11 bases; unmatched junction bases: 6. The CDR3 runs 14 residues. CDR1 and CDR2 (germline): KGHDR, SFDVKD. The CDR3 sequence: CATSDLGTGRGAFF. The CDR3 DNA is TGTGCCACCAGTGATTTGGGGACAGGGAGAGGGGCTTTCTTT.

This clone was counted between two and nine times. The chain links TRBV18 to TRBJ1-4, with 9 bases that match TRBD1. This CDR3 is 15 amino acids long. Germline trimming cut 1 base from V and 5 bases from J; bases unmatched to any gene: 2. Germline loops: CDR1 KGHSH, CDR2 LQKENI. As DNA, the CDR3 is TGTGCCAGCTCACCACAAGACAGGGGGAATGAAAAACTGTTTTTT. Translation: CASSPQDRGNEKLFF.

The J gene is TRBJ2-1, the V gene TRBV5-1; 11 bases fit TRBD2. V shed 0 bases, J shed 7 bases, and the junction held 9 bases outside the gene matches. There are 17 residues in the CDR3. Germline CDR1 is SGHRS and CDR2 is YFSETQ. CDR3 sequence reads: CASSLGLAGRGWNEQFF. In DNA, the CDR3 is TGCGCCAGCAGCTTGGGACTAGCGGGACGGGGATGGAATGAGCAGTTCTTC.

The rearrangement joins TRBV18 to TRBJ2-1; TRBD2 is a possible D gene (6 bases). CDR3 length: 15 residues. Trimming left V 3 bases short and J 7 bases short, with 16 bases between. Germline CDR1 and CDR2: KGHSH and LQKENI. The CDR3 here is CASSPMGRYRNEQFF. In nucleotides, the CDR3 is TGTGCCAGCTCACCCATGGGGAGGTATAGGAATGAGCAGTTCTTC. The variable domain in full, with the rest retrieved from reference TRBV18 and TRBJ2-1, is NAGVMQNPRHLVRRRGQEARLRCSPMKGHSHVYWYRQLPEEGLKFMVYLQKENIIDESGMPKERFSAEFPKEGPSILRIQQVVRGDSAAYFCASSPMGRYRNEQFFGPGTRLTVL.

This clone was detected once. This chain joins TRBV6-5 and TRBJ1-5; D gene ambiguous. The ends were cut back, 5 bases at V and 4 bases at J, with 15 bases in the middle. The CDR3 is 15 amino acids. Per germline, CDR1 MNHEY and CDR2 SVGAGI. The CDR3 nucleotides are TGTGCCAGCAGTCTGGACGGGGAGGGAAATCAGCCCCAGCATTTT. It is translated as CASSLDGEGNQPQHF.

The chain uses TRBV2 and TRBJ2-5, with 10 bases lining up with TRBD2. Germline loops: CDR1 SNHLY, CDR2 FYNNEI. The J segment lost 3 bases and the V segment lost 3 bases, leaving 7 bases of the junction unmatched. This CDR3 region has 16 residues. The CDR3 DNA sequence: TGTGCCAGCAGTGAGGCTAGCGGGGGCCCTAAAGAGACCCAGTACTTC. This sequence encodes CASSEASGGPKETQYF.

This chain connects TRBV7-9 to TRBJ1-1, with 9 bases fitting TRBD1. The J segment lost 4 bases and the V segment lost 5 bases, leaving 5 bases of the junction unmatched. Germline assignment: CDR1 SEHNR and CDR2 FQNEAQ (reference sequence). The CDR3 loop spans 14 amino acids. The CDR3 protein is CASSPTGGPTEAFF. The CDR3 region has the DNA TGTGCCAGCAGCCCTACAGGGGGCCCCACTGAAGCTTTCTTT.

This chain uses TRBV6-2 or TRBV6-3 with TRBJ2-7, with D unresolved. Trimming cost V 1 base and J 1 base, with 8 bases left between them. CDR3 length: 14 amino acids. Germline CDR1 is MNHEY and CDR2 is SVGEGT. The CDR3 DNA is TGTGCCAGCAGTTACTTTGGCGGTTCCTACGAGCAGTACTTC. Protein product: CASSYFGGSYEQYF.

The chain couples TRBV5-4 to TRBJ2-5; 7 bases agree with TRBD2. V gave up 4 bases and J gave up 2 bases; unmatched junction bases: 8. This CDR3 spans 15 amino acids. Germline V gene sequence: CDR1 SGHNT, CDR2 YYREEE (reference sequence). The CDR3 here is CASSLPMGGQETQYF. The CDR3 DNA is TGTGCCAGCAGCCTCCCGATGGGGGGGCAAGAGACCCAGTACTTC. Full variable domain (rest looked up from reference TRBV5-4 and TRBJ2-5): ETGVTQSPTHLIKTRGQQVTLRCSSQSGHNTVSWYQQALGQGPQFIFQYYREEENGRGNFPPRFSGLQFPNYSSELNVNALELDDSALYLCASSLPMGGQETQYFGPGTRLLVL.

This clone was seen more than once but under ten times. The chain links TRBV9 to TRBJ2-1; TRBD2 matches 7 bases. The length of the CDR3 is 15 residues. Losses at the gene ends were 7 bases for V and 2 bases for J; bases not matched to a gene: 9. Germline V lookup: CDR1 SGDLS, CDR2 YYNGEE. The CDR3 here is CASGGPSGAYNEQFF. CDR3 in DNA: TGTGCCAGCGGCGGGCCTAGCGGTGCCTACAATGAGCAGTTCTTC.

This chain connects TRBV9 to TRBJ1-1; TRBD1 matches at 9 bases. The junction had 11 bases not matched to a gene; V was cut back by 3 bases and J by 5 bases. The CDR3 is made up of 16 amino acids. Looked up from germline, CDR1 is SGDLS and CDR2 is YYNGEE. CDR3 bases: TGTGCCAGCAGCGACGGCCAGGACAGGGGAAAGACTGAAGCTTTCTTT. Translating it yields CASSDGQDRGKTEAFF.

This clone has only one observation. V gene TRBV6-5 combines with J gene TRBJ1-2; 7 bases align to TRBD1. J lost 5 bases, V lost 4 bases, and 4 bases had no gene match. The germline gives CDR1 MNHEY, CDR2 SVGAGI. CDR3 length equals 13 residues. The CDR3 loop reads CASSFDRDYGYTF. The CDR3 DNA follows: TGTGCCAGCAGTTTTGACAGGGATTATGGCTACACCTTC.

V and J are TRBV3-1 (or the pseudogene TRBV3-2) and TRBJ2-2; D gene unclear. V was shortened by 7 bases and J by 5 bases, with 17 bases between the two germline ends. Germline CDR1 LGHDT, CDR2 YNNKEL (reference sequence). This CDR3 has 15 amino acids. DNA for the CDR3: TGTGCCAGCACTGACGGATATCGAGGAACCGGGGAGCTGTTTTTT. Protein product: CASTDGYRGTGELFF.